A selection of T cell receptor beta chains follows, all from one sample in a study of CD8+CD57+ T cells in acquired aplastic anemia. MiXCR, run by TCRdb on the reads, gives a single entry per CDR3 protein. The data contain roughly 81,000 distinct CDR3 sequences, under 50% of them singletons. What was sequenced was sorted CD4+, CD8+, or CD8+CD57+ T cells (not recorded which) from PBMCs. The source of these receptors is a human donor in good health, serving as a control. Each CDR3 is given with its conserved first and last residue. A D gene is named only where the DNA matches it firmly. A row's size may be missing; if present it is once, few, many or a size class.

abundance: NA
j_gene: TRBJ1-2
v_gene: TRBV29-1
d_gene: NA
CDR3nt: TGCAGTGCTTATCGGGAGGTGGGCTATGGCTACACCTTC
CDR3aa: CSAYREVGYGYTF

abundance: many
j_gene: TRBJ1-3
v_gene: TRBV2
d_gene: NA
CDR3nt: TGTGCCAGCAGGTCAAGTATAGGCTCTGGAAACACCATATATTTT
CDR3aa: CASRSSIGSGNTIYF

abundance: NA
j_gene: TRBJ1-4
v_gene: TRBV2
d_gene: TRBD1
CDR3nt: TGTGCCAGCAATCGTGAGGACAGGGATGAAGAACTGTTTTTT
CDR3aa: CASNREDRDEELFF

abundance: few
j_gene: TRBJ2-3
v_gene: TRBV3-1
d_gene: NA
CDR3nt: TGTGCCAGCAGCCAAGGCACCCGTCGCACAGATACGCAGTATTTT
CDR3aa: CASSQGTRRTDTQYF

abundance: many
j_gene: TRBJ2-3
v_gene: TRBV4-1
d_gene: NA
CDR3nt: TGCGCCAGCAGCCAAGTAGGAGATACGCAGTATTTT
CDR3aa: CASSQVGDTQYF

abundance: NA
j_gene: TRBJ2-7
v_gene: TRBV10-1
d_gene: TRBD1
CDR3nt: TGCGCCAGCAGTGAGTGGGACAGGGGACTTCCCTACGAGCAGTACTTC
CDR3aa: CASSEWDRGLPYEQYF

abundance: NA
j_gene: TRBJ2-3
v_gene: TRBV9
d_gene: NA
CDR3nt: TGTGCCAGCAGCGTAATGGGTTCGGTAGGCACAGATACGCAGTATTTT
CDR3aa: CASSVMGSVGTDTQYF

abundance: NA
j_gene: TRBJ1-2
v_gene: TRBV11-2
d_gene: NA
CDR3nt: TGTGCCAGCAGCTTATACCTCAGAGGATTCGAAGACTATGGCTACACCTTC
CDR3aa: CASSLYLRGFEDYGYTF

abundance: NA
j_gene: TRBJ2-1
v_gene: TRBV5-4
d_gene: NA
CDR3nt: TGCGCCAGCAGCCAAGTTGGAAGGGAGCAGTTCTTC
CDR3aa: CASSQVGREQFF

abundance: once
j_gene: TRBJ1-2
v_gene: TRBV11-2
d_gene: TRBD1
CDR3nt: TGTGCCAGCAGCTTAGTGGTAGGGGGCCGGCAACTGTATGGCTACACCTTC
CDR3aa: CASSLVVGGRQLYGYTF

abundance: NA
j_gene: TRBJ1-1
v_gene: TRBV5-1
d_gene: NA
CDR3nt: TGTGCCAGCAGCTTTGACGTAAACACTGAAGCTTTCTTT
CDR3aa: CASSFDVNTEAFF

abundance: once
j_gene: TRBJ2-1
v_gene: TRBV25-1
d_gene: NA
CDR3nt: NA
CDR3aa: CASSDGRGNEQFFGPMDEQFF

abundance: NA
j_gene: TRBJ2-7
v_gene: TRBV29-1
d_gene: NA
CDR3nt: TGCAGCGTAAGGGTCGAGGACGAGCAGTACTTC
CDR3aa: CSVRVEDEQYF

abundance: NA
j_gene: TRBJ1-1
v_gene: TRBV30
d_gene: TRBD1
CDR3nt: TGTGCCTGGAGTAACAGGGGGGACACTGAAGCTTTCTTT
CDR3aa: CAWSNRGDTEAFF

abundance: many
j_gene: TRBJ2-5
v_gene: TRBV2
d_gene: NA
CDR3nt: TGTGCCAGCAGTGATTCCCACACGTACCAAGAGACCCAGTACTTC
CDR3aa: CASSDSHTYQETQYF

abundance: many
j_gene: TRBJ2-5
v_gene: TRBV7-7
d_gene: NA
CDR3nt: TGTGCCAGCAGCTCATATGGCGGGTGGAGGGAAGAGACCCAGTACTTC
CDR3aa: CASSSYGGWREETQYF

abundance: NA
j_gene: TRBJ2-2
v_gene: TRBV5-1
d_gene: TRBD2
CDR3nt: TGCGCCAGCAGCTTCGGGGGGTCCACCGGGGAGCTGTTTTTT
CDR3aa: CASSFGGSTGELFF